This T cell receptor beta chain comes out of a study of response to subunit inactivated influenza vaccine. Study outcomes and limitations: Researchers suggested that each seasonal influenza vaccination recruits few new T cells.

This clonotype was seen many times. Its target is not known. TCRdb itself ran the RT-PCR reads through MiXCR, one entry per CDR3 protein. The sample has 500,000 to 600,000 distinct CDR3 sequences, about 12% seen once; the top ten hold roughly 10%. In germline, CDR1 is ENHRY, CDR2 SYGVKD. There are 15 residues in the CDR3. The junction had 8 bases not matched to a gene; V was cut back by 6 bases and J by 4 bases. The sequences come from PBMCs from blood, collected on the day of vaccination. V is TRBV10-3 and J is TRBJ1-1; TRBD1 aligns across 10 bases. The receptor comes from a man between 50 and 59 years old who received an inactivated influenza vaccine. CDR3 loop: CAIRPPGQGSTEAFF. In nucleotides, the CDR3 is TGTGCCATCAGACCTCCGGGACAGGGGAGCACTGAAGCTTTCTTT.